This T cell receptor beta chain stems from a study of cytomegalovirus exposure and HLA in healthy donors. In the PCR, 60 Vbeta and 13 Jbeta primers were used. TCRdb's copy holds only in-frame clones and misses some; the assay was immunoSEQ multiplex PCR. The table has roughly 100,000 clones, 71% seen once; the top ten hold 2.8%. Trimming took off 1 base at V and 2 bases at J, with 10 bases between the two ends. The germline V gene has CDR1 SGHNT and CDR2 YYREEE (reference sequence). The CDR3 runs 15 residues. On this clone itself: Its target is not known.

Study findings and constraints: Overall, approximately 180 TCR beta chains were annotated as cytomegalovirus-associated.

The source is a female donor in good health and CMV-seronegative. The V call is TRBV5-4, the J call TRBJ2-1, with D possibly being TRBD2 (6 bases). The sample was PBMCs. The CDR3 spells CASSLTRGTYNEQFF. CDR3 in DNA: TGTGCCAGCAGCTTGACCCGGGGGACCTACAATGAGCAGTTCTTC.